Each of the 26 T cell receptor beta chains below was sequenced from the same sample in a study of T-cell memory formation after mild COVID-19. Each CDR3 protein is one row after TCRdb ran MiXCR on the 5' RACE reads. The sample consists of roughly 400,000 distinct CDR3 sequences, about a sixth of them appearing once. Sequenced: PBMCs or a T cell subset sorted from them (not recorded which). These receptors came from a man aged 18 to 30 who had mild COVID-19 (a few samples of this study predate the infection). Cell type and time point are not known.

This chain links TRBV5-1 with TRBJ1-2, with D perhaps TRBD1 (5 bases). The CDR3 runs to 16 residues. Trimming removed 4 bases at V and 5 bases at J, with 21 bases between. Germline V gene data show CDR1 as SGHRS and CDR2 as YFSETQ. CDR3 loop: CASSPWDPTVGYGYTF. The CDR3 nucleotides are TGCGCCAGCAGCCCCTGGGACCCAACGGTCGGATATGGCTACACCTTC.

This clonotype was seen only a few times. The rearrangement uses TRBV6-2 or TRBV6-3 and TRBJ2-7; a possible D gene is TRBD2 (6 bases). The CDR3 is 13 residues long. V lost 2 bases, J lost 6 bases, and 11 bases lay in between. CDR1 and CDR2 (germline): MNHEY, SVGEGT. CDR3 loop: CASSYTTSGEQYV. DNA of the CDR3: TGTGCCAGCAGTTACACGACTAGTGGCGAGCAGTACGTC.

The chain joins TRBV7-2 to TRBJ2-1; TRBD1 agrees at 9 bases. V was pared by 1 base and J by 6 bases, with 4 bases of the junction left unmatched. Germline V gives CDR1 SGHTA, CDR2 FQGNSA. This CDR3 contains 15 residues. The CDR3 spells CASSLDGQGFNEQFF. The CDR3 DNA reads TGTGCCAGCAGCTTAGACGGACAGGGGTTCAATGAGCAGTTCTTC.

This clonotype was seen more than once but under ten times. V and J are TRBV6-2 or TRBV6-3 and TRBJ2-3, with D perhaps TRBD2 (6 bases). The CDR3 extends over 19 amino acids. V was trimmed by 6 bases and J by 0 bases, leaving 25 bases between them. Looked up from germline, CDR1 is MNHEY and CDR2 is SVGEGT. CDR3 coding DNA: TGTGCCAGCAGACCGATCGACCTTTCAGCAGGGACTAGCACAGATACGCAGTATTTT. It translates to CASRPIDLSAGTSTDTQYF.

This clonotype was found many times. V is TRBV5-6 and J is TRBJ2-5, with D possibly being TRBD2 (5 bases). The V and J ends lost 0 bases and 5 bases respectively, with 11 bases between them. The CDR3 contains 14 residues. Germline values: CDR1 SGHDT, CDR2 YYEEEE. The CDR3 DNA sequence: TGTGCCAGCAGCTTGGCCGGGGTCTCGGAGACCCAGTACTTC. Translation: CASSLAGVSETQYF.

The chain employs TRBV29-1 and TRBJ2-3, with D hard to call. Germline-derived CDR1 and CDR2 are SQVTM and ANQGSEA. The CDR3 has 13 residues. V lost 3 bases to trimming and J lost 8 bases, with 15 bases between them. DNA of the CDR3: TGCAGCGTTGAGGGCAGTCAAGGCTCTACGCAGTATTTT. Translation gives CSVEGSQGSTQYF.

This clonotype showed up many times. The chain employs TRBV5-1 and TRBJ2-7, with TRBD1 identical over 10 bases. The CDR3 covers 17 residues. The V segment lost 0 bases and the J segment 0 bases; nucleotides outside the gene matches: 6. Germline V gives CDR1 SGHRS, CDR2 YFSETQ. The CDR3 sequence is CASSLGAGTGVSYEQYF. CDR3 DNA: TGCGCCAGCAGCTTGGGCGCCGGGACAGGGGTCTCCTACGAGCAGTACTTC.

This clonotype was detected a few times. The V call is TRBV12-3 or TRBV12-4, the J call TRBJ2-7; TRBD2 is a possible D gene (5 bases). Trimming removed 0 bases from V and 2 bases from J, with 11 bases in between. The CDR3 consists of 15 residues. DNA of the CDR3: TGTGCCAGCAGTTTAGCGCTCGGACTCACCTACGAGCAGTACTTC. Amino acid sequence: CASSLALGLTYEQYF.

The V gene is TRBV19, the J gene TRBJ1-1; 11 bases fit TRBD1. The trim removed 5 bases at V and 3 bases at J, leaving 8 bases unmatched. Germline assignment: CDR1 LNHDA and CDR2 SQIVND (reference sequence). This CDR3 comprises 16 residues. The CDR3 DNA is TGTGCCAGTAGTCCAAGGGACAGGGGGTTCCACACTGAAGCTTTCTTT. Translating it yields CASSPRDRGFHTEAFF.

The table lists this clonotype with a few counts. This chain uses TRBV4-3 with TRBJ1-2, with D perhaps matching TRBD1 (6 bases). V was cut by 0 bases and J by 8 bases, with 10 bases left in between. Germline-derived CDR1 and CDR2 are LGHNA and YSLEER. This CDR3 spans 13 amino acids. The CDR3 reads CASSQEEGVGYTF. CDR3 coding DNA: TGCGCCAGCAGCCAAGAGGAGGGGGTGGGCTACACCTTC.

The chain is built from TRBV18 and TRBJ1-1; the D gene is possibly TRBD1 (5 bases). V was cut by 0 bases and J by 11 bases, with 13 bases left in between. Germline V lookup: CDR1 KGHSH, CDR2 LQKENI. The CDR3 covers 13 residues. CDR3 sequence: CASSPPGGKEAFF. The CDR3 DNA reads TGTGCCAGCTCACCACCGGGGGGTAAGGAGGCTTTCTTT.

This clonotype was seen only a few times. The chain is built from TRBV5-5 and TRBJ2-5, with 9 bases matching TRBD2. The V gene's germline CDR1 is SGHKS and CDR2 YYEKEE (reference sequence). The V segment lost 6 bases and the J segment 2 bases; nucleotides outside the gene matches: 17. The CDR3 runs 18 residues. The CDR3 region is CASTRRSSGDYDQETQYF. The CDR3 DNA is TGTGCCAGCACCAGGAGGTCTAGCGGGGATTATGATCAAGAGACCCAGTACTTC.

CDR3 residues: CASSTGGAETQYF. CDR3 nucleotide sequence: TGTGCCAGCAGCACTGGTGGGGCAGAGACCCAGTACTTC. The chain links TRBV7-2 to TRBJ2-5, with D possibly TRBD1 on 5 matching bases. The germline V gene encodes CDR1 SGHTA and CDR2 FQGNSA. The CDR3 covers 13 residues. Trimming took off 5 bases at V and 4 bases at J, with 11 bases between the two ends.

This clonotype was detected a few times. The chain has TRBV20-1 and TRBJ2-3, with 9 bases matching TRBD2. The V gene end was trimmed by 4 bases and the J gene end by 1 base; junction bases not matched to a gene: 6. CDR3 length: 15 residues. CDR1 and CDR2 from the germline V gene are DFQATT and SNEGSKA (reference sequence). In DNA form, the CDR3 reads TGCAGTGCTATTAATCAGCGGGGGGGCACAGATACGCAGTATTTT. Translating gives CSAINQRGGTDTQYF.

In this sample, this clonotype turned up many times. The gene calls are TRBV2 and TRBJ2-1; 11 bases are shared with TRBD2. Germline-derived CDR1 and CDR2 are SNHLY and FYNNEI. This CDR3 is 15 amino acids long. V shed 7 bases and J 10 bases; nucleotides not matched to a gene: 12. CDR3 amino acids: CASTSTTSGAGEQFF. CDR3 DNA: TGTGCCAGCACATCTACGACTAGCGGGGCGGGCGAGCAGTTCTTC.

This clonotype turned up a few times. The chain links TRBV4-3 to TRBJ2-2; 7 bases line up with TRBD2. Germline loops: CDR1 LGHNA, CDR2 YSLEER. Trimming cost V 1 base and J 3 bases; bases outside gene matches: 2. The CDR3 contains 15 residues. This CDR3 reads CASSQVGGYTGELFF. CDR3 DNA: TGCGCCAGCAGCCAAGTGGGGGGGTACACCGGGGAGCTGTTTTTT.

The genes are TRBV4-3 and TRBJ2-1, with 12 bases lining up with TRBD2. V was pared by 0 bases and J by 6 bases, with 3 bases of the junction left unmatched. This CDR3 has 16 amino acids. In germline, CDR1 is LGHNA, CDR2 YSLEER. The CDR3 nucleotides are TGCGCCAGCAGCCAAGATGGACTAGCGGGGAGCAATGAGCAGTTCTTC. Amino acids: CASSQDGLAGSNEQFF.

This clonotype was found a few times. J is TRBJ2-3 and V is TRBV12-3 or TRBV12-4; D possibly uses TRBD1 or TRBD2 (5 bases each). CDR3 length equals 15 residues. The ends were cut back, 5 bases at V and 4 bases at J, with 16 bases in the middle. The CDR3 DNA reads TGTGCCAGCAGTGTCGGGACGGTAGGAGCAGATACGCAGTATTTT. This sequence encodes CASSVGTVGADTQYF.

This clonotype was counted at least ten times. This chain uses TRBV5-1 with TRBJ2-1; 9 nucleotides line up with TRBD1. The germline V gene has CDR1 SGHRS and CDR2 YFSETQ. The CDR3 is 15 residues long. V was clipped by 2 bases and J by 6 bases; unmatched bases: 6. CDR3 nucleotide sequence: TGCGCCAGCAGCTTTACGGGACAGGGTATCAATGAGCAGTTCTTC. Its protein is CASSFTGQGINEQFF.

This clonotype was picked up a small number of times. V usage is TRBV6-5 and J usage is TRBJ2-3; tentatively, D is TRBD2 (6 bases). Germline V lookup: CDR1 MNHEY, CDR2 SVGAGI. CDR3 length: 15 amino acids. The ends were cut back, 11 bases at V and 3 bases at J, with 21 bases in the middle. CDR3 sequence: CAASRVGGGTDTQYF. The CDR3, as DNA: TGTGCCGCATCCCGAGTGGGGGGAGGAACAGATACGCAGTATTTT.

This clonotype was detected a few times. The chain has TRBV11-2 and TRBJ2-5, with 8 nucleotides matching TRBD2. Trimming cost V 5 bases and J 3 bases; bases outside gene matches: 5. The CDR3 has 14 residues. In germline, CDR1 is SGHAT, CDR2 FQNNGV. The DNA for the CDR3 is TGTGCCAGCAGCCCAGCGCGGGGGGAAGAGACCCAGTACTTC. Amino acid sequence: CASSPARGEETQYF.

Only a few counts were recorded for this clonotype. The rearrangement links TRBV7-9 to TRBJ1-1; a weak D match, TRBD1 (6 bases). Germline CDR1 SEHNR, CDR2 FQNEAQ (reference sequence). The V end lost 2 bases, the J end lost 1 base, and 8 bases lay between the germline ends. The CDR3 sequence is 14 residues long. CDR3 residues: CASSLQQGNTEAFF. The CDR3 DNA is TGTGCCAGCAGCTTACAACAGGGGAACACTGAAGCTTTCTTT.

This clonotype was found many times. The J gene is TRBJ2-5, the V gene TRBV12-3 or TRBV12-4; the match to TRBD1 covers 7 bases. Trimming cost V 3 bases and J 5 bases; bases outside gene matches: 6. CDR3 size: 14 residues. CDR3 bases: TGTGCCAGCAGTTTTAGGGGGCTGATTGAGACCCAGTACTTC. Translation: CASSFRGLIETQYF.

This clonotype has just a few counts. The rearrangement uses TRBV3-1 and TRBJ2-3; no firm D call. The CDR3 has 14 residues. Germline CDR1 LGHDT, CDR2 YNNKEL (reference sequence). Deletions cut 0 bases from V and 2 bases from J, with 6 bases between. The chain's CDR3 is CASSQDSLTDTQYF. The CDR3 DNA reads TGTGCCAGCAGCCAAGACAGCCTCACAGATACGCAGTATTTT.

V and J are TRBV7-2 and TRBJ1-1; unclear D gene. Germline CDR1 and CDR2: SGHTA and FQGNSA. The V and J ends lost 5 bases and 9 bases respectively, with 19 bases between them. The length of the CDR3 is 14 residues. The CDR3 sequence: CASSPRNRWTQAFF. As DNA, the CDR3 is TGTGCCAGCAGCCCGCGGAACCGTTGGACCCAAGCTTTCTTT.

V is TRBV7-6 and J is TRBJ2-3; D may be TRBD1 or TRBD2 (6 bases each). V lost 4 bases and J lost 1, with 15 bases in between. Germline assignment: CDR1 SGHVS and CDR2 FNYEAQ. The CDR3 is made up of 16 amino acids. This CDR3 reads CASSSTQRGGTDTQYF. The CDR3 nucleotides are TGTGCCAGCAGCTCTACCCAGAGGGGGGGCACAGATACGCAGTATTTT.